This is a list of T cell receptor beta chains from one sample in a study of T cell repertoires in cytomegalovirus infection. One entry per CDR3 protein, called by TCRdb with MiXCR from the reads. The repertoire consists of about 150,000 distinct CDR3 sequences, with roughly a quarter occurring once and the leading ten covering about 10%. Sequencing was carried out using PBMCs. Source of these receptors: a human donor in good health (CMV status not recorded). Some clones in this sample may be carry-over from other donors' samples. The CDR3 runs from the conserved cysteine through the conserved F or W. Each record gives: J gene, V gene, D gene, clone size, CDR3 protein, CDR3 DNA. The D gene is left open where the match is weak. Size is stated for part of the rows, as once, few or many counts, or as a class when the clone is expanded.

>TRBJ1-1|TRBV6-5|-|few
CASSYTGGVNTEAFF
TGTGCCAGCAGTTACACAGGAGGGGTGAACACTGAAGCTTTCTTT
>TRBJ1-1|TRBV5-3|-|-
CASSLGPTTTEAFF
TGTGCCAGCAGCTTGGGACCGACGACCACTGAAGCTTTCTTT
>TRBJ2-7|TRBV7-2|-|many
CASSHPFAGNSYEQYF
TGTGCCAGCAGCCACCCTTTCGCGGGGAACTCCTACGAGCAGTACTTC
>TRBJ1-1|TRBV20-1|-|-
CSARGEGNTEAFF
TGCAGTGCTAGGGGAGAAGGGAACACTGAAGCTTTCTTT
>TRBJ2-1|TRBV7-2|TRBD2|many
CASSLKREEVHEQFF
TGTGCCAGCAGCTTAAAGCGGGAGGAGGTTCATGAGCAGTTCTTC
>TRBJ2-1|TRBV6-6|-|-
CASTTLGGEQFF
TGTGCCAGCACCACACTGGGGGGTGAGCAGTTCTTC
>TRBJ1-6|TRBV7-4|-|-
CASDSGGPSPLHF
TGTGCCAGTGACTCCGGGGGACCGTCACCCCTCCACTTT
>TRBJ2-5|TRBV20-1|TRBD2|many
CSARDPRPSGGVETQYF
TGCAGTGCTAGAGATCCCCGACCTAGCGGGGGGGTGGAGACCCAGTACTTC
>TRBJ2-7|TRBV29-1|-|once
CSAEGGRTKPYEQYF
TGCAGCGCTGAGGGGGGCAGGACAAAGCCCTACGAGCAGTACTTC
>TRBJ1-3|TRBV7-3|-|many
CASSPGGNGNTIYF
TGTGCCAGCAGCCCCGGCGGTAATGGAAACACCATATATTTT
>TRBJ2-5|TRBV7-9|TRBD2|few
CASSLVLARQETQYF
TGTGCCAGCAGCTTAGTACTAGCGAGACAAGAGACCCAGTACTTC
>TRBJ1-1|TRBV28|-|-
CASSLSTEAFF
TGTGCCAGCAGTTTAAGCACTGAAGCTTTCTTT
>TRBJ2-7|TRBV6-2/TRBV6-3|-|few
CASSSRRGLAYEQYF
TGTGCCAGCAGTTCGAGGCGGGGTCTGGCCTACGAGCAGTACTTC
>TRBJ1-1|TRBV19|-|-
CASSIPPGIEAFF
TGTGCCAGTAGTATACCCCCGGGAATCGAAGCTTTCTTT
>TRBJ1-1|TRBV7-3|-|few
CASSPLPKEAFF
TGTGCCAGCAGCCCACTCCCGAAAGAAGCTTTCTTT
>TRBJ2-5|TRBV29-1|-|few
CSVVHQGPEYF
TGCAGCGTTGTACATCAGGGCCCTGAGTACTTC
>TRBJ2-2|TRBV7-8|-|-
CASSDLHRGPGELFF
TGTGCCAGCTCCGACTTACACCGGGGCCCCGGGGAGCTGTTTTTT
>TRBJ1-4|TRBV20-1|-|few
CSARDQGTSNEKLFF
TGCAGTGCTAGAGATCAAGGAACTTCTAATGAAAAACTGTTTTTT
>TRBJ2-5|TRBV28|TRBD2|-
CASSRAGRLLKETQYF
TGTGCCAGCAGTCGAGCGGGGAGGCTCCTGAAAGAGACCCAGTACTTC
>TRBJ2-7|TRBV7-2|TRBD2|-
CASSDGTSGGEQYF
TGTGCCAGCAGCGACGGGACTAGTGGAGGCGAGCAGTACTTC
>TRBJ2-7|TRBV28|-|few
CASSLRGQGGYEQYF
TGTGCCAGCAGTTTAAGGGGTCAGGGAGGCTACGAGCAGTACTTC
>TRBJ1-5|TRBV28|TRBD1|-
CASSLPRWTGRGQPQHF
TGTGCCAGCAGTTTACCCCGTTGGACAGGGAGAGGACAGCCCCAGCATTTT
>TRBJ1-5|TRBV10-2|-|few
CASSESGPNQPQHF
TGCGCCAGCAGTGAGTCCGGCCCGAATCAGCCCCAGCATTTT
>TRBJ2-7|TRBV27|-|few
CASSQGSPYEQYF
TGTGCCAGCAGTCAAGGGTCCCCCTACGAGCAGTACTTC
>TRBJ1-6|TRBV7-2|-|many
CASSLVKGDSPLHF
TGTGCCAGCAGCTTGGTGAAGGGGGATTCACCCCTCCACTTT
>TRBJ2-1|TRBV24-1|-|many
CATSAGLYNEQFF
TGTGCCACCAGTGCAGGGCTGTACAATGAGCAGTTCTTC
>TRBJ1-4|TRBV7-9|-|few
CASSPRIATNEKLFF
TGTGCCAGCAGCCCCCGGATTGCAACTAATGAAAAACTGTTTTTT
>TRBJ1-6|TRBV20-1|-|-
CSAREKGRAENSPLHF
TGCAGTGCTAGAGAAAAGGGTAGGGCAGAGAATTCACCCCTCCACTTT
>TRBJ2-1|TRBV6-2/TRBV6-3|TRBD1|few
CASSTGQSAYNEQFF
TGTGCCAGCAGTACGGGACAGTCCGCCTACAATGAGCAGTTCTTC
>TRBJ1-2|TRBV23-1|-|many
CASRPGGPLPSYGYTF
TGCGCCAGCAGACCTGGAGGGCCCCTACCTAGCTATGGCTACACCTTC
>TRBJ2-3|TRBV7-2|TRBD2|many
CASSPSGGAADTQYF
TGTGCCAGCAGCCCTAGCGGGGGGGCCGCAGATACGCAGTATTTT
>TRBJ1-1|TRBV29-1|-|few
CSVIPQELNTEAFF
TGCAGCGTTATCCCCCAGGAATTGAACACTGAAGCTTTCTTT
>TRBJ2-1|TRBV20-1|TRBD2|few
CSATRSAGGRNEQFF
TGCAGTGCTACCCGATCAGCGGGGGGGCGCAATGAGCAGTTCTTC
>TRBJ2-3|TRBV6-8|-|few
CASSWTGAAGDTQYF
TGTGCCAGCAGTTGGACGGGGGCCGCGGGGGATACGCAGTATTTT
>TRBJ2-7|TRBV12-3/TRBV12-4|-|few
CASSLALQAGYYEQYF
TGTGCCAGCAGTTTAGCTTTACAGGCCGGATACTACGAGCAGTACTTC
>TRBJ1-6|TRBV5-4|TRBD1|few
CASSDYRGRDNSPLHF
TGTGCCAGCAGCGACTACAGGGGGCGGGATAATTCACCCCTCCACTTT
>TRBJ2-4|TRBV6-5|-|few
CASSPGLGPAKNIQYF
TGTGCCAGCAGTCCCGGACTGGGGCCGGCCAAAAACATTCAGTACTTC
>TRBJ1-1|TRBV19|-|-
CASSGVAEAFF
TGTGCCAGTAGTGGGGTGGCGGAAGCTTTCTTT
>TRBJ1-3|TRBV20-1|-|few
CSARDSGTTGNTIYF
TGCAGTGCTAGAGATAGTGGGACAACTGGAAACACCATATATTTT
>TRBJ1-1|TRBV6-6|TRBD1|few
CASSYSGQGVGAEAFF
TGTGCCAGCAGTTACTCGGGACAGGGGGTCGGCGCTGAAGCTTTCTTT